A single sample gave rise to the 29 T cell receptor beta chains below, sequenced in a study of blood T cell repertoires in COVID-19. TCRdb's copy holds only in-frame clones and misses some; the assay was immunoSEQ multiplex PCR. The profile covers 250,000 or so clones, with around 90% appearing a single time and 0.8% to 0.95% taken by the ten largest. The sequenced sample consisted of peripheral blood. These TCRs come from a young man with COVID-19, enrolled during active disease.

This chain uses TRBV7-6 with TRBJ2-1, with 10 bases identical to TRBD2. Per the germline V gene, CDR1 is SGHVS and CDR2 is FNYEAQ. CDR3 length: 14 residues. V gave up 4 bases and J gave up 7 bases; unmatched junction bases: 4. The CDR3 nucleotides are TGTGCCAGCAGCTCCAGCGGGGGGGTAAATGAGCAGTTCTTC. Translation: CASSSSGGVNEQFF. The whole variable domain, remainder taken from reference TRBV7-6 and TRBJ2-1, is GAGVSQSPRYKVTKRGQDVALRCDPISGHVSLYWYRQALGQGPEFLTYFNYEAQQDKSGLPNDRFSAERPEGSISTLTIQRTEQRDSAMYRCASSSSGGVNEQFFGPGTRLTVL.

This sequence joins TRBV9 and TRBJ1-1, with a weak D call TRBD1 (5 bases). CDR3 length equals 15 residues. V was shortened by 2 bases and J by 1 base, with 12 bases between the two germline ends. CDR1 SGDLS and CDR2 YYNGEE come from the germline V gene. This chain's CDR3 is CASSVETAPNTEAFF. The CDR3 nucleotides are TGTGCCAGCAGCGTCGAGACAGCCCCGAACACTGAAGCTTTCTTT.

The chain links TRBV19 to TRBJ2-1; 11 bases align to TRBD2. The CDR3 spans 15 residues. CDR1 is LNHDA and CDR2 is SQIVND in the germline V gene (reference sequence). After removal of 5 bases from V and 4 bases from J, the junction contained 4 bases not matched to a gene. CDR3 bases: TGTGCCAGTAGTTTCGTAGCGGGGGGGTACAATGAGCAGTTCTTC. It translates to CASSFVAGGYNEQFF.

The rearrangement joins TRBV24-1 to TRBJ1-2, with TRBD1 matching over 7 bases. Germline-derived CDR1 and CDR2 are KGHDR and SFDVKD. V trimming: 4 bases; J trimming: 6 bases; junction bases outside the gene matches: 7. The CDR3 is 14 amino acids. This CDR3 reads CATSDHDRVDGYTF. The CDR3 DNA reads TGTGCCACCAGTGACCACGACAGGGTGGATGGCTACACCTTC.

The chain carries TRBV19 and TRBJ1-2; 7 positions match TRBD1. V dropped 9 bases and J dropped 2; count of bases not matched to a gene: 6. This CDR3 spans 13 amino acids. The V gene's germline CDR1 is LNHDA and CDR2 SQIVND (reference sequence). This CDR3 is CASETGLNYGYTF. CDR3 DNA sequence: TGTGCCAGCGAGACAGGGCTGAACTATGGCTACACCTTC.

The CDR3 loop is CASSYKLQGLGEAFF. The CDR3 region has the DNA TGTGCCAGCAGTTACAAACTACAGGGGCTGGGTGAAGCTTTCTTT. The chain couples TRBV6-5 to TRBJ1-1; 7 nucleotides line up with TRBD1. Looked up from germline, CDR1 is MNHEY and CDR2 is SVGAGI. This CDR3 is 15 amino acids long. V shed 2 bases, J shed 7 bases, and the junction held 10 bases outside the gene matches.

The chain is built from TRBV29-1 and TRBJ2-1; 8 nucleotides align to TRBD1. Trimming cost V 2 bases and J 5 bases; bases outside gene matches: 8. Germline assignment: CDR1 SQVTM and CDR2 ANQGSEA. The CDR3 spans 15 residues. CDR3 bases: TGCAGCGTTGAATGGTTTGGGACAGGCGACAATGAGCAGTTCTTC. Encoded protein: CSVEWFGTGDNEQFF.

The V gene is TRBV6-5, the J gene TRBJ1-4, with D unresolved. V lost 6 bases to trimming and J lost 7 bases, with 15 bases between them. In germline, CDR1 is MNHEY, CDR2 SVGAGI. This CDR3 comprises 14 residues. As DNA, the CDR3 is TGTGCCAGCAGCCCCCCCGGAGGACTTGAAAAACTGTTTTTT. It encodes CASSPPGGLEKLFF.

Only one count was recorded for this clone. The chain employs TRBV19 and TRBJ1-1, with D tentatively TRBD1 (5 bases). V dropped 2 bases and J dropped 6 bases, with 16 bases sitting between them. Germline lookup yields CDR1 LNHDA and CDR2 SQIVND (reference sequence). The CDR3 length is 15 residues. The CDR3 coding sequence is TGTGCCAGTAGTATAATGACCGGGGGTCGGCCTGAAGCTTTCTTT. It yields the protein CASSIMTGGRPEAFF.

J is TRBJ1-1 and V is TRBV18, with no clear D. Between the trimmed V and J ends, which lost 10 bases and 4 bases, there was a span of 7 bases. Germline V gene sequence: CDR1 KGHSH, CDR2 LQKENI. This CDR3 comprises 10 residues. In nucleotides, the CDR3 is TGTGCCACCCGGGGCACTGAAGCTTTCTTT. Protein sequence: CATRGTEAFF. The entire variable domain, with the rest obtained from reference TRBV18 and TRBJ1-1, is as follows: NAGVMQNPRHLVRRRGQEARLRCSPMKGHSHVYWYRQLPEEGLKFMVYLQKENIIDESGMPKERFSAEFPKEGPSILRIQQVVRGDSAAYFCATRGTEAFFGQGTRLTVV.

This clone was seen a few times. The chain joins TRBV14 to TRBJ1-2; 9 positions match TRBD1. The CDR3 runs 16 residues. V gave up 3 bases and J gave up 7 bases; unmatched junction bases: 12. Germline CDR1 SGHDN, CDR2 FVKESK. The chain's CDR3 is CASSQRKGTGSSGYTF. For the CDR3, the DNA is TGTGCCAGCAGCCAGAGAAAGGGGACAGGGTCTTCTGGCTACACCTTC.

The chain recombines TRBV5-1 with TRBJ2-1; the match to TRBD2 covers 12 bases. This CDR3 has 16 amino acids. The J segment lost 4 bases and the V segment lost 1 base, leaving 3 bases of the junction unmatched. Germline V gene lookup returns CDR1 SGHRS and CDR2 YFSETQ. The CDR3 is CASSLRLAGDYNEQFF. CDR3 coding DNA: TGCGCCAGCAGCTTGCGACTAGCGGGGGATTACAATGAGCAGTTCTTC. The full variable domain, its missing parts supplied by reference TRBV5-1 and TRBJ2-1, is KAGVTQTPRYLIKTRGQQVTLSCSPISGHRSVSWYQQTPGQGLQFLFEYFSETQRNKGNFPGRFSGRQFSNSRSEMNVSTLELGDSALYLCASSLRLAGDYNEQFFGPGTRLTVL.

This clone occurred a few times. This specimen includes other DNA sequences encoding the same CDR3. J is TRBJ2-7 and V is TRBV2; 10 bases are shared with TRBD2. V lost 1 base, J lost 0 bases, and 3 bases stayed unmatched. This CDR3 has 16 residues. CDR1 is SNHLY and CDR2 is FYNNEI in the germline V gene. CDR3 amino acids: CASSEGTSGFSYEQYF. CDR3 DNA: TGTGCCAGCAGTGAAGGGACTAGCGGTTTCTCCTACGAGCAGTACTTC.

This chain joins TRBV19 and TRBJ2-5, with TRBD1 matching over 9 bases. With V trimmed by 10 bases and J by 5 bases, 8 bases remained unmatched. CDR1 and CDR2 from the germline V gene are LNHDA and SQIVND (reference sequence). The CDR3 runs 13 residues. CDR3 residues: CATRDRARETQYF. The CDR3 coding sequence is TGTGCCACCAGGGACAGGGCTCGGGAGACCCAGTACTTC.

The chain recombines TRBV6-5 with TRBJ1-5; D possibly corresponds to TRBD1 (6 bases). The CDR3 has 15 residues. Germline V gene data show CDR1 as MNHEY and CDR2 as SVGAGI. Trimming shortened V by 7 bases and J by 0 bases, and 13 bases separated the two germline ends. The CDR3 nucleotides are TGTGCCAGCATTCAGACAGGATATAGCAATCAGCCCCAGCATTTT. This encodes CASIQTGYSNQPQHF.

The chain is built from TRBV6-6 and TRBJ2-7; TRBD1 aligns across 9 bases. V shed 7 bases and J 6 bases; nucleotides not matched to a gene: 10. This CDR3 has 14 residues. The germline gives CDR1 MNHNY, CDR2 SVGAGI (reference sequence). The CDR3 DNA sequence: TGTGCCAGCACCAGGACAGGGGAACAGACCGAGCAGTACTTC. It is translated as CASTRTGEQTEQYF.

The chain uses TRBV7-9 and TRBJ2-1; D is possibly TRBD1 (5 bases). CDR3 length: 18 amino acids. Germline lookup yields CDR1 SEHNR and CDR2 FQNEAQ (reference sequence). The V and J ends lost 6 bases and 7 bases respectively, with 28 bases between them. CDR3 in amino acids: CASRQTDARVARWNEQFF. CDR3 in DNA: TGTGCCAGCAGGCAGACAGATGCAAGGGTGGCTCGGTGGAATGAGCAGTTCTTC.

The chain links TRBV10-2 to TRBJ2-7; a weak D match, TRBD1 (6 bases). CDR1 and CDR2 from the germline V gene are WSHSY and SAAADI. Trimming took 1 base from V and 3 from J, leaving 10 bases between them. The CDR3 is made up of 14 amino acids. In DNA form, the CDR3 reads TGCGCCAGCAGTGAGTACGTGGGACACTACGAGCAGTACTTC. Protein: CASSEYVGHYEQYF.

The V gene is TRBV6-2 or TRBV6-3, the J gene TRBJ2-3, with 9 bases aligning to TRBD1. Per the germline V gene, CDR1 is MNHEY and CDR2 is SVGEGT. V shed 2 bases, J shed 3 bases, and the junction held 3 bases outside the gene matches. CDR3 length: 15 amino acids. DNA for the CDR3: TGTGCCAGCAGTTACGACAGGGGGTTGACAGATACGCAGTATTTT. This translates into CASSYDRGLTDTQYF.

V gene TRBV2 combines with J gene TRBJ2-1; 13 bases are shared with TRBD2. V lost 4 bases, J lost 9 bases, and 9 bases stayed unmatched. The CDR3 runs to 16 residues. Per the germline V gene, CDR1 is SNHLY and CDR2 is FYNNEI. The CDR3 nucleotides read TGTGCCAGCAGTGGGGATACTAGCGGGGGGGCCAGTGAGCAGTTCTTC. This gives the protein CASSGDTSGGASEQFF.

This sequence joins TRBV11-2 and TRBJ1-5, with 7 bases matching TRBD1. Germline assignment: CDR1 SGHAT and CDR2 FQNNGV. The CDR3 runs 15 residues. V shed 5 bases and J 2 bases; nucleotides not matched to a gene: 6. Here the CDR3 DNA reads TGTGCCAGCAGCCCCTCGGGACAGCGCAATCAGCCCCAGCATTTT. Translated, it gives CASSPSGQRNQPQHF.

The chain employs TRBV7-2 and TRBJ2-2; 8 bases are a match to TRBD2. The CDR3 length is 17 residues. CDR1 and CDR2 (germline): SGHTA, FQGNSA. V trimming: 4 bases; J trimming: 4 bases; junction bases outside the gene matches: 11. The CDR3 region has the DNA TGTGCCAGCAGCTACTGGGGGCTAGCGGGTCGCACCGGGGAGCTGTTTTTT. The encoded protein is CASSYWGLAGRTGELFF.

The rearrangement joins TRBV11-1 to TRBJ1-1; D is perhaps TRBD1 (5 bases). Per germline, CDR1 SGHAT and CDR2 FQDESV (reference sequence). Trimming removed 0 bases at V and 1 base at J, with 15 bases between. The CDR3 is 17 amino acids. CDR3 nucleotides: TGTGCCAGCAGCTTAGCGCCAGGGATCGGCGAGAACACTGAAGCTTTCTTT. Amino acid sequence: CASSLAPGIGENTEAFF.

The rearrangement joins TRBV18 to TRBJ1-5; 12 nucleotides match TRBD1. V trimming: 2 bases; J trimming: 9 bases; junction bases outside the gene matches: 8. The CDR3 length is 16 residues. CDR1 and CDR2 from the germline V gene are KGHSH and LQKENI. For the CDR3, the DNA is TGTGCCAGCTCACCAGATACCGGGACAGGGGGCCGGCCCCAGCATTTT. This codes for CASSPDTGTGGRPQHF.

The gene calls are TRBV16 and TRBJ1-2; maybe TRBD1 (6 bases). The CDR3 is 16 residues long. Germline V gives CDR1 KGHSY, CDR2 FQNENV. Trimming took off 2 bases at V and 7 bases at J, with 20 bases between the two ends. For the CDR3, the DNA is TGTGCCAGCAGCCAACCTAACGCCCGGGGGGCGCGTGGCTACACCTTC. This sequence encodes CASSQPNARGARGYTF.

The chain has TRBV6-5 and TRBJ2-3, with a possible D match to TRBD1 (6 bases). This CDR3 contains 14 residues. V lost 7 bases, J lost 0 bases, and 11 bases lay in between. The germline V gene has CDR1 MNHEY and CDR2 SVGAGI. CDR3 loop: CASTWTASTDTQYF. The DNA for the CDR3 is TGTGCCAGCACTTGGACAGCTAGCACAGATACGCAGTATTTT.

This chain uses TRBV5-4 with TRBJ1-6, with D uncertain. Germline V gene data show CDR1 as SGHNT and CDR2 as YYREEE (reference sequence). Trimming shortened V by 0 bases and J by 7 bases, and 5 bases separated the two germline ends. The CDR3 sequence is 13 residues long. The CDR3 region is CASSLDSNSPLHF. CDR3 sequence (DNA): TGTGCCAGCAGCTTGGACTCCAATTCACCCCTCCACTTT.

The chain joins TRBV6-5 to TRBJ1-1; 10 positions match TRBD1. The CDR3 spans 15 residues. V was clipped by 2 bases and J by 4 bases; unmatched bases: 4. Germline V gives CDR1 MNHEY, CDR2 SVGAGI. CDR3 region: CASSYPGTGVTEAFF. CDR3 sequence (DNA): TGTGCCAGCAGTTACCCCGGGACAGGGGTCACTGAAGCTTTCTTT.

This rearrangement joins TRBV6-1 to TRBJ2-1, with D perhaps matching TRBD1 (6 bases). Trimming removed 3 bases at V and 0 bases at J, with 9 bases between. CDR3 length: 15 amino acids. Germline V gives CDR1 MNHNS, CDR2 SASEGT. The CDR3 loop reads CASSEGQSSYNEQFF. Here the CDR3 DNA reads TGTGCCAGCAGTGAGGGACAAAGCTCCTACAATGAGCAGTTCTTC.